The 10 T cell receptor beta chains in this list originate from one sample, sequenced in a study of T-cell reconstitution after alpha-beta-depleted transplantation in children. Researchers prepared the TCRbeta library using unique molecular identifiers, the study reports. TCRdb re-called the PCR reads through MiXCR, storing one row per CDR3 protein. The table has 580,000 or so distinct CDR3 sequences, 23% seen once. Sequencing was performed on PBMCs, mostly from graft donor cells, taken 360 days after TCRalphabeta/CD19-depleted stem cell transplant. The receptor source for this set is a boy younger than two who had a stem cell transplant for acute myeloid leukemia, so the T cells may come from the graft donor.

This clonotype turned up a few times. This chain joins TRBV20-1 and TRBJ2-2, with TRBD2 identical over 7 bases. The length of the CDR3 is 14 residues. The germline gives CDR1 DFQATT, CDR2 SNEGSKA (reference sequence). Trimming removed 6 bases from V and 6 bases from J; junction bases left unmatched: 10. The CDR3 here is CSASGTKVSGELFF. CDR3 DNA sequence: TGCAGTGCCAGCGGGACTAAGGTATCCGGGGAGCTGTTTTTT.

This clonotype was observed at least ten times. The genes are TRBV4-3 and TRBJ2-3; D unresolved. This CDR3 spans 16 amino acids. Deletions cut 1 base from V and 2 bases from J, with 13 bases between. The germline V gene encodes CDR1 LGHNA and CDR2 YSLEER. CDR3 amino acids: CASSQGIRLLTDTQYF. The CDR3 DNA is TGCGCCAGCAGCCAAGGAATACGACTCCTCACAGATACGCAGTATTTT.

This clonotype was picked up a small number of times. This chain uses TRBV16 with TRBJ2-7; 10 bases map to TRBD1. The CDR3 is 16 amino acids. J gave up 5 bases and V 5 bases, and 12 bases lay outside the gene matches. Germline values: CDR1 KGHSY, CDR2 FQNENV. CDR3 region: CASSTFGQGGFNEQYF. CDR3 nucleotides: TGTGCCAGCAGCACCTTCGGACAGGGGGGATTCAACGAGCAGTACTTC.

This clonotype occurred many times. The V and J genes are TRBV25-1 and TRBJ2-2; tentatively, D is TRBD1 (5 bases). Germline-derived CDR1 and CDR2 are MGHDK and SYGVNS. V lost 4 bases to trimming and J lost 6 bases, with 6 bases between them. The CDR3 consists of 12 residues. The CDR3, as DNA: TGTGCCAGCAGTGTAGGGGCCGGGGAGCTGTTTTTT. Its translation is CASSVGAGELFF.

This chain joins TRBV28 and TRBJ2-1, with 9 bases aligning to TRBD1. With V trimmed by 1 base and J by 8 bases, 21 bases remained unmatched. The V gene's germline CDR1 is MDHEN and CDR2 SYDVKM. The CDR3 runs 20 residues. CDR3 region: CASSLSGRTGTGMFGDEQFF. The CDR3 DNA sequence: TGTGCCAGCAGTTTATCGGGTCGGACCGGGACAGGGATGTTTGGCGATGAGCAGTTCTTC. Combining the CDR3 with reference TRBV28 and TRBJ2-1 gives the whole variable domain DVKVTQSSRYLVKRTGEKVFLECVQDMDHENMFWYRQDPGLGLRLIYFSYDVKMKEKGDIPEGYSVSREKKERFSLILESASTNQTSMYLCASSLSGRTGTGMFGDEQFFGPGTRLTVL.

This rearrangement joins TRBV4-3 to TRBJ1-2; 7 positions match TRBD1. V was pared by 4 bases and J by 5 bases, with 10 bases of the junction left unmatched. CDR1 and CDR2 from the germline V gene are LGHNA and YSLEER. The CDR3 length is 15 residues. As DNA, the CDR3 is TGCGCCAGCAGCCCCTCTCTAGGACAGGCTTATGGCTACACCTTC. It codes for CASSPSLGQAYGYTF.

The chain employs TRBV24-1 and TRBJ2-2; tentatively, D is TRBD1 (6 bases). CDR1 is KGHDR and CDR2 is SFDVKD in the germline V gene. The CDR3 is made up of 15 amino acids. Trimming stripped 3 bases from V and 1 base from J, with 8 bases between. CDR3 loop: CATSDVTGNTGELFF. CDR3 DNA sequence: TGTGCCACCAGTGATGTGACAGGGAACACCGGGGAGCTGTTTTTT.

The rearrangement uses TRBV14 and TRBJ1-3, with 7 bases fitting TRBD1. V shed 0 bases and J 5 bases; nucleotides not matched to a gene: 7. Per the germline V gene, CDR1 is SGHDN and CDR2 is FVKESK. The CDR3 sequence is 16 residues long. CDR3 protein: CASSQDHRGGRNTIYF. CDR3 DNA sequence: TGTGCCAGCAGCCAAGACCACAGGGGTGGACGAAACACCATATATTTT.

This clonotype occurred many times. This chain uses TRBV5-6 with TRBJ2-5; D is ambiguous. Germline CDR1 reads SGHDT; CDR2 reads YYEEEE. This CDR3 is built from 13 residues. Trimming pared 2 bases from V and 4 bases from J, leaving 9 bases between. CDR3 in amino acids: CASSFPLRETQYF. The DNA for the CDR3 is TGTGCCAGCAGCTTCCCCCTTAGAGAGACCCAGTACTTC. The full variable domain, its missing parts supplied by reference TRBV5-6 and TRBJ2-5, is DAGVTQSPTHLIKTRGQQVTLRCSPKSGHDTVSWYQQALGQGPQFIFQYYEEEERQRGNFPDRFSGHQFPNYSSELNVNALLLGDSALYLCASSFPLRETQYFGPGTRLLVL.

CDR3 residues: CASSTRDTGELFF. Here the CDR3 DNA reads TGTGCCAGCTCAACCAGAGACACCGGGGAGCTGTTTTTT. This chain connects TRBV18 to TRBJ2-2; D is unclear. CDR1 is KGHSH, CDR2 LQKENI, per germline. The V and J ends lost 5 bases and 3 bases respectively, with 7 bases between them. The CDR3 contains 13 residues.